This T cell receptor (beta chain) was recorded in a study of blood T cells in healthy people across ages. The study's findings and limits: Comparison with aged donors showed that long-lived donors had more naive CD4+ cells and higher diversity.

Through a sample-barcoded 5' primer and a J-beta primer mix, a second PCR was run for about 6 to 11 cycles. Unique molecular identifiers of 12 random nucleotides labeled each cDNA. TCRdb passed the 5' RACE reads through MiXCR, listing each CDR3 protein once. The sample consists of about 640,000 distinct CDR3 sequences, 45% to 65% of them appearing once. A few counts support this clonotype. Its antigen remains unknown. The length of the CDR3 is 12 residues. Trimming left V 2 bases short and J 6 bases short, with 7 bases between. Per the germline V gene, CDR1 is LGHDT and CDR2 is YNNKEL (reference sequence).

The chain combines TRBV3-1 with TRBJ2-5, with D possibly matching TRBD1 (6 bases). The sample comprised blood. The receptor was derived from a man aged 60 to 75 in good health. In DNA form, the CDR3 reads TGTGCCAGCAGCCAACAGGGGAAGACCCAGTACTTC. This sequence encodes CASSQQGKTQYF.